The next 30 T cell receptor beta chains were all read from a single sample in a study of cytomegalovirus exposure and HLA in healthy donors. The PCR made use of 60 Vbeta and 13 Jbeta primers. Assay: immunoSEQ multiplex PCR; the TCRdb copy retains only in-frame clones and omits some. In the table there are about 130,000 clones, over 60% of which are singletons. Material for sequencing was PBMCs. All receptors come from a human donor in good health.

The count of this clone is one. The DNA of the CDR3 is TGTGCCACTACCGGGGGGGTTAATCAGCCCCAGCATTTT. Translated, it gives CATTGGVNQPQHF. The chain links TRBV28 to TRBJ1-5; D is possibly TRBD1 (5 bases). The CDR3 runs to 13 residues. Trimming shortened V by 10 bases and J by 4 bases, and 14 bases separated the two germline ends. Germline V gene lookup returns CDR1 MDHEN and CDR2 SYDVKM.

The genes are TRBV11-2 and TRBJ2-1; D unclear. Trimming removed 5 bases at V and 8 bases at J, with 13 bases between. The CDR3 totals 13 residues. CDR1 and CDR2 (germline): SGHAT, FQNNGV. CDR3 sequence reads: CASSLSLGYEQFF. Here the CDR3 DNA reads TGTGCCAGCAGCCTCAGCTTGGGCTATGAGCAGTTCTTC.

The chain links TRBV19 to TRBJ2-3; D call uncertain. CDR1 is LNHDA, CDR2 SQIVND, per germline (reference sequence). With 7 bases removed from V and 2 bases from J, the gap between germline ends came to 13 bases. The CDR3 has 14 amino acids. The CDR3 sequence: CASTDGDTTDTQYF. Here the CDR3 DNA reads TGTGCCAGTACCGACGGAGATACCACAGATACGCAGTATTTT.

The rearrangement uses TRBV21-1 and TRBJ2-7; TRBD1, the D gene given by the table, was not confirmed from the DNA. TRBV21-1 is a listed pseudogene. The CDR3 length is 15 residues. This CDR3 reads CASSKDPAGSYEQYF. In nucleotides, the CDR3 is TGTGCCAGCAGCAAAGACCCGGCAGGATCCTACGAGCAGTACTTC.

The gene calls are TRBV27 and TRBJ2-3; 9 positions match TRBD1. The length of the CDR3 is 15 residues. Germline V lookup: CDR1 MNHEY, CDR2 SMNVEV (reference sequence). The V segment lost 5 bases and the J segment 5 bases; nucleotides outside the gene matches: 8. CDR3 in DNA: TGTGCCAGCAGTCCCTGGGACAGGGCGAGAGATACGCAGTATTTT. Its protein is CASSPWDRARDTQYF.

This clone was found once. The chain's CDR3 is CASRPYRVSSNEKLFF. DNA of the CDR3: TGTGCCAGCAGACCTTACAGGGTTTCGTCTAATGAAAAACTGTTTTTT. The rearrangement uses TRBV28 and TRBJ1-4; D is perhaps TRBD1 (6 bases). CDR1 is MDHEN, CDR2 SYDVKM, per germline. Trimming removed 6 bases at V and 3 bases at J, with 17 bases between. The CDR3 covers 16 residues.

The chain couples TRBV5-1 to TRBJ2-7; the match to TRBD2 covers 9 bases. Germline V gene lookup returns CDR1 SGHRS and CDR2 YFSETQ. V shed 9 bases, J shed 5 bases, and the junction held 15 bases outside the gene matches. The CDR3 totals 15 residues. The CDR3 is CATTLGRGGGDEQYF. CDR3 in DNA: TGCGCCACAACCCTGGGGCGGGGGGGCGGTGACGAGCAGTACTTC.

The rearrangement uses TRBV27 and TRBJ2-1, with 8 bases that match TRBD2. V gave up 7 bases and J gave up 3 bases; unmatched junction bases: 2. Germline loops: CDR1 MNHEY, CDR2 SMNVEV (reference sequence). The CDR3 runs to 13 residues. The CDR3 region is CASMAGGYNEQFF. The DNA for the CDR3 is TGTGCCAGCATGGCGGGGGGCTACAATGAGCAGTTCTTC.

This clone was observed a single time. The chain links TRBV29-1 to TRBJ1-1; TRBD1 might be the D (6 bases). The CDR3 consists of 14 residues. CDR1 is SQVTM and CDR2 is ANQGSEA in the germline V gene. Deletions cut 2 bases from V and 1 base from J, with 11 bases between. CDR3 in amino acids: CSVEPRTENTEAFF. The DNA for the CDR3 is TGCAGCGTTGAACCCCGGACAGAGAACACTGAAGCTTTCTTT. The full variable domain, in which reference TRBV29-1 and TRBJ1-1 provide the parts outside the CDR3, is SAVISQKPSRDICQRGTSLTIQCQVDSQVTMMFWYRQQPGQSLTLIATANQGSEATYESGFVIDKFPISRPNLTFSTLTVSNMSPEDSSIYLCSVEPRTENTEAFFGQGTRLTVV.

This rearrangement joins TRBV27 to TRBJ1-2; 8 nucleotides agree with TRBD1. With 6 bases clipped from V and 7 bases from J, the junction kept 4 bases outside the gene matches. Germline CDR1 and CDR2: MNHEY and SMNVEV (reference sequence). This CDR3 region has 12 residues. The CDR3 loop reads CASRTTGGGYTF. CDR3 DNA: TGTGCCAGCAGGACTACAGGGGGTGGCTACACCTTC.

The gene calls are TRBV15 and TRBJ2-5, with TRBD2 identical over 10 bases. After removal of 0 bases from V and 5 bases from J, the junction contained 12 bases not matched to a gene. This CDR3 contains 18 residues. Germline CDR1 and CDR2: LNHNV and YYDKDF (reference sequence). The CDR3 here is CATSRDQGKRGGIETQYF. The CDR3 DNA follows: TGTGCCACCAGCAGAGATCAGGGAAAGCGGGGGGGGATTGAGACCCAGTACTTC.

This chain links TRBV7-8 with TRBJ1-5; possible D gene TRBD1, 6 bases. The germline V gene has CDR1 SGHVS and CDR2 FQNEAQ. V gave up 2 bases and J gave up 5 bases, with 10 bases separating them. This CDR3 has 14 residues. As DNA, the CDR3 is TGTGCCAGCAGCTTATCCAGGGGTTATCAGCCCCAGCATTTT. Translating gives CASSLSRGYQPQHF.

This chain connects TRBV5-1 to TRBJ2-1; D is uncertain. The CDR3 spans 17 residues. Trimming stripped 2 bases from V and 3 bases from J, with 18 bases between. The V gene's germline CDR1 is SGHRS and CDR2 YFSETQ. The CDR3 reads CASSFKPGRSHYNEQFF. As DNA, the CDR3 is TGCGCCAGCAGCTTTAAGCCGGGTAGGAGCCACTACAATGAGCAGTTCTTC.

In DNA form, the CDR3 reads TGTGCCAGTAGTTCCGGGACAAACTACGAGCAGTACTTC. It specifies CASSSGTNYEQYF. V is TRBV19 and J is TRBJ2-7, with TRBD1 as a possible D gene (6 bases). The CDR3 runs to 13 residues. Trimming stripped 5 bases from V and 3 bases from J, with 11 bases between. CDR1 is LNHDA, CDR2 SQIVND, per germline (reference sequence).

The V gene is TRBV6-1, the J gene TRBJ1-4; the match to TRBD1 covers 9 bases. The CDR3 consists of 13 residues. Unmatched junction bases numbered 2, after V lost 7 bases and J lost 5 bases. Germline CDR1 MNHNS, CDR2 SASEGT. The DNA for the CDR3 is TGTGCCAGCATGGGACAGGGAAATGAAAAACTGTTTTTT. Amino acids: CASMGQGNEKLFF.

Only one count was recorded for this clone. V and J are TRBV7-9 and TRBJ2-7; 7 bases match TRBD1. Germline CDR1 reads SEHNR; CDR2 reads FQNEAQ (reference sequence). This CDR3 spans 14 amino acids. Trimming cost V 3 bases and J 4 bases; bases outside gene matches: 6. In DNA, the CDR3 is TGTGCCAGCAGCTTGGGGACAGACGGATACGAGCAGTACTTC. Encoded protein: CASSLGTDGYEQYF.

The chain combines TRBV29-1 with TRBJ2-7, with D tentatively TRBD2 (5 bases). Germline CDR1 and CDR2: SQVTM and ANQGSEA. Trimming pared 1 base from V and 2 bases from J, leaving 9 bases between. CDR3 length: 13 amino acids. CDR3 in amino acids: CSVEADYPYEQYF. The CDR3 DNA follows: TGCAGCGTTGAAGCCGACTACCCCTACGAGCAGTACTTC.

The chain links TRBV5-1 to TRBJ1-2, with 8 nucleotides matching TRBD1. CDR1 and CDR2 from the germline V gene are SGHRS and YFSETQ. Trimming cost V 0 bases and J 4 bases; bases outside gene matches: 8. This CDR3 spans 16 amino acids. In DNA form, the CDR3 reads TGCGCCAGCAGCTTGGGGGACACTACAGGGGGCTATGGCTACACCTTC. It yields the protein CASSLGDTTGGYGYTF.

This clone appeared once. The V and J genes are TRBV4-1 and TRBJ2-2, with 9 bases fitting TRBD1. The germline CDR1 and CDR2 sequences are MGHRA and YSYEKL. There are 18 residues in the CDR3. Trimming removed 0 bases from V and 4 bases from J; junction bases left unmatched: 9. The CDR3 nucleotides are TGCGCCAGCAGCCAAGATTCAAACAGGGGGCTAGGCACCGGGGAGCTGTTTTTT. It codes for CASSQDSNRGLGTGELFF.

The chain employs TRBV6-1 and TRBJ1-3; 9 bases are shared with TRBD1. Germline values: CDR1 MNHNS, CDR2 SASEGT. This CDR3 has 15 residues. Germline trimming cut 10 bases from V and 4 bases from J; bases unmatched to any gene: 11. The CDR3 is CATESDRGWGNTIYF. The DNA of the CDR3 is TGTGCCACTGAATCGGACAGGGGATGGGGAAACACCATATATTTT.

V is TRBV7-9 and J is TRBJ2-5; the D gene is possibly TRBD1 (7 bases). The DNA end is a closer match to TRBJ2-7, so the J assignment may be wrong. Germline assignment: CDR1 SEHNR and CDR2 FQNEAQ (reference sequence). The CDR3 totals 15 residues. The CDR3 coding sequence is TGTGCCAGCAGCTTAACAGGGGACTTGTCCTACGAGCAGTACTTC. It translates to CASSLTGDLSYEQYF.

The rearrangement uses TRBV6-5 and TRBJ2-3, with TRBD1 matching over 10 bases. Germline V lookup: CDR1 MNHEY, CDR2 SVGAGI. CDR3 size: 16 residues. The J segment lost 4 bases and the V segment lost 4 bases, leaving 8 bases of the junction unmatched. The CDR3 DNA sequence: TGTGCCAGCAGTTTGTCCGGGACAGGGGTTCCAGATACGCAGTATTTT. It translates to CASSLSGTGVPDTQYF.

This chain joins TRBV28 and TRBJ2-5; TRBD1 is a possible D gene (6 bases). V was cut by 5 bases and J by 7 bases, with 23 bases left in between. CDR1 and CDR2 (germline): MDHEN, SYDVKM. The CDR3 covers 16 residues. CDR3 protein: CASSLHLQGPEGTQYF. The CDR3 DNA reads as TGTGCCAGCAGTCTTCACCTACAGGGTCCAGAGGGGACCCAGTACTTC.

The chain uses TRBV6-5 and TRBJ1-5; the D gene is possibly TRBD1 (5 bases). The V and J ends lost 6 bases and 0 bases respectively, with 9 bases between them. The CDR3 spans 14 residues. CDR1 and CDR2 (germline): MNHEY, SVGAGI. In nucleotides, the CDR3 is TGTGCCAGCAGAGACAGTGATAGCAATCAGCCCCAGCATTTT. The encoded protein is CASRDSDSNQPQHF.

This chain uses TRBV19 with TRBJ2-7, with TRBD1 matching 11 bases. With 7 bases clipped from V and 3 bases from J, the junction kept 5 bases outside the gene matches. Germline CDR1 LNHDA, CDR2 SQIVND (reference sequence). The CDR3 is made up of 14 amino acids. The CDR3 region is CASTPGTGGYEQYF. For the CDR3, the DNA is TGTGCCAGTACCCCCGGGACAGGGGGCTACGAGCAGTACTTC.

V is TRBV19 and J is TRBJ2-5, with 13 bases aligning to TRBD2. Unmatched junction bases numbered 4, after V lost 2 bases and J lost 4 bases. Per germline, CDR1 LNHDA and CDR2 SQIVND (reference sequence). The CDR3 has 16 amino acids. CDR3 amino acids: CASSISRTSGGETQYF. In DNA, the CDR3 is TGTGCCAGTAGTATATCCAGGACTAGCGGGGGAGAGACCCAGTACTTC.

The chain recombines TRBV7-9 with TRBJ2-3; TRBD2 agrees at 16 bases. The J segment lost 0 bases and the V segment lost 6 bases, leaving 6 bases of the junction unmatched. The CDR3 runs to 18 residues. The V gene's germline CDR1 is SEHNR and CDR2 FQNEAQ (reference sequence). The CDR3 DNA sequence: TGTGCCAGCAGGGAGGGGGGACTAGCGGGGGGGAGCACAGATACGCAGTATTTT. Protein product: CASREGGLAGGSTDTQYF.

This clone was observed a few times. V and J are TRBV10-3 and TRBJ1-1; D gene unclear. This CDR3 contains 12 residues. Trimming took off 7 bases at V and 4 bases at J, with 10 bases between the two ends. Germline V gives CDR1 ENHRY, CDR2 SYGVKD. The CDR3 nucleotides read TGTGCCATCACACAAGAGGGCACTGAAGCTTTCTTT. Translated: CAITQEGTEAFF.

The rearrangement joins TRBV4-1 to TRBJ1-5, with a tentative D call TRBD1 (5 bases). Trimming stripped 3 bases from V and 6 bases from J, with 12 bases between. In germline, CDR1 is MGHRA, CDR2 YSYEKL. CDR3 length equals 14 residues. Here the CDR3 reads CASSHGGVGQPQHF. CDR3 nucleotide sequence: TGCGCCAGCAGCCACGGGGGGGTAGGTCAGCCCCAGCATTTT.

The chain couples TRBV5-1 to TRBJ1-2, with D unresolved. The V end was cut by 0 bases, the J end by 4 bases, with 13 bases between. Germline lookup yields CDR1 SGHRS and CDR2 YFSETQ. The CDR3 runs to 15 residues. The CDR3 here is CASSLAEGGVYGYTF. CDR3 nucleotide sequence: TGCGCCAGCAGCTTGGCCGAGGGTGGCGTCTATGGCTACACCTTC.